Below, one T cell receptor (beta chain) is given with its context. This sample is part of a study of blood T cells in healthy people across ages. A second PCR, run for about 7 to 12 cycles, used a sample-barcoded 5' primer plus a J-beta primer mix. TCRdb processed the 5' RACE reads anew with MiXCR; each CDR3 protein has one entry. The sample yields about 640,000 distinct CDR3 sequences, roughly 30% seen once. The sequencing sample was made of blood. This receptor was identified in a woman of 80 years or more in good health.

CDR3 region: CATMRTGSSYEQYF. In nucleotides, the CDR3 is TGTGCCACCATGCGGACAGGGAGCTCCTACGAGCAGTACTTC. This chain links TRBV15 with TRBJ2-7, with 8 bases aligning to TRBD1. Germline lookup yields CDR1 LNHNV and CDR2 YYDKDF (reference sequence). This CDR3 is built from 14 residues. The trim removed 7 bases at V and 0 bases at J, leaving 5 bases unmatched.